Listed here is a single TCR beta chain. The sample is drawn from a study of T cell changes during pregnancy in multiple sclerosis. The data were produced by immunoSEQ multiplex PCR, yet TCRdb's version contains in-frame clones alone and is incomplete. The table has 50,000 to 75,000 clones, roughly 93% seen once. The germline gives CDR1 MNHEY, CDR2 SMNVEV (reference sequence). This CDR3 has 15 amino acids. The J segment lost 3 bases and the V segment lost 3 bases, leaving 8 bases of the junction unmatched. The sequence was collected from a female donor with multiple sclerosis, enrolled in a pregnancy study. This material consisted of CD8+ T cells from peripheral blood mononuclear cells, taken in the third trimester of pregnancy. This rearrangement joins TRBV27 to TRBJ2-7; TRBD2 aligns across 7 bases. CDR3 sequence reads: CASSFLPSGNYEQYF. CDR3 coding DNA: TGTGCCAGCAGTTTCTTACCTAGCGGAAACTACGAGCAGTACTTC.